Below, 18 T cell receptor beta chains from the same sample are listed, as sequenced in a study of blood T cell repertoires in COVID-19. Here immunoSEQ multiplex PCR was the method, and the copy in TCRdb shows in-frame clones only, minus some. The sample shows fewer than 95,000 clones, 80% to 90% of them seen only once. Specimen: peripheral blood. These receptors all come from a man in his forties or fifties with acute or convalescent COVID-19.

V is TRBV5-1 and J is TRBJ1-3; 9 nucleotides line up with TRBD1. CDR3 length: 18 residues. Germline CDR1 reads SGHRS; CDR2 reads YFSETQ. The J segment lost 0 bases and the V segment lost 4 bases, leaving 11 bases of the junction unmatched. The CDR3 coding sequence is TGCGCCAGCAGCCCCGTCCCGGGACAGGGTTTCTCTGGAAACACCATATATTTT. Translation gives CASSPVPGQGFSGNTIYF.

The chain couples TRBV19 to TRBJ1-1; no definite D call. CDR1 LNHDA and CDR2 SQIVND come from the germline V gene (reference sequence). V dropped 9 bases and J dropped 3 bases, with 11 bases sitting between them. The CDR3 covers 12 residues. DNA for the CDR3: TGTGCCAGAGAGGGAATTCACACTGAAGCTTTCTTT. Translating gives CAREGIHTEAFF.

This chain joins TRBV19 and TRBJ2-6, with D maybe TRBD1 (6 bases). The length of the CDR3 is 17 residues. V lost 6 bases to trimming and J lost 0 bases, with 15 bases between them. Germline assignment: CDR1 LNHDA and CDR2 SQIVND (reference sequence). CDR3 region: CASSPSGTPSGANVLTF. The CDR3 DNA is TGTGCCAGTAGCCCATCGGGGACACCCTCTGGGGCCAACGTCCTGACTTTC.

CDR3 loop: CASSESEALVGKLFF. Written as DNA, the CDR3 is TGTGCCAGCAGTGAATCGGAAGCGCTTGTTGGGAAACTGTTTTTT. V is TRBV6-1 and J is TRBJ1-4, with D uncertain. Germline assignment: CDR1 MNHNS and CDR2 SASEGT. This CDR3 has 15 residues. V was cut by 2 bases and J by 11 bases, with 18 bases left in between.

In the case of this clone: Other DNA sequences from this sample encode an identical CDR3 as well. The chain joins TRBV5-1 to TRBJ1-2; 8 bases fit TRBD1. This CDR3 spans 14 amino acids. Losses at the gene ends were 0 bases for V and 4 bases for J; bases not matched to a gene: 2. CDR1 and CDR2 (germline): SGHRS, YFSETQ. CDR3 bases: TGCGCCAGCAGCTTGGGACAGGGGAGCTATGGCTACACCTTC. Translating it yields CASSLGQGSYGYTF.

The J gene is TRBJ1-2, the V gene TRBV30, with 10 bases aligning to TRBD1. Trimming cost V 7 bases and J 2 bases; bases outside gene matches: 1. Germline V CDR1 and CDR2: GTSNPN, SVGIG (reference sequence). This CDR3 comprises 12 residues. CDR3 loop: CALDRGNYGYTF. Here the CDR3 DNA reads TGTGCCTTGGACAGGGGGAACTATGGCTACACCTTC.

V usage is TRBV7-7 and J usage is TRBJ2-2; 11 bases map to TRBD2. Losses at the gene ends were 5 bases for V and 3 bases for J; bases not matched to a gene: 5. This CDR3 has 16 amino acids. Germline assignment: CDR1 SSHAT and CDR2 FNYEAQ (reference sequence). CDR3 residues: CASSQGTSGYTGELFF. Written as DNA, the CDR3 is TGTGCCAGCAGCCAAGGGACTAGCGGTTACACCGGGGAGCTGTTTTTT.

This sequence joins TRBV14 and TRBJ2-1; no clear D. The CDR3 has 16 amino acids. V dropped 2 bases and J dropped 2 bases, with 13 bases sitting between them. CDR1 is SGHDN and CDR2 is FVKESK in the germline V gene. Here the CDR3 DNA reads TGTGCCAGCAGCCAACTCGTCCAGGCGACCTACAATGAGCAGTTCTTC. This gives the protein CASSQLVQATYNEQFF.

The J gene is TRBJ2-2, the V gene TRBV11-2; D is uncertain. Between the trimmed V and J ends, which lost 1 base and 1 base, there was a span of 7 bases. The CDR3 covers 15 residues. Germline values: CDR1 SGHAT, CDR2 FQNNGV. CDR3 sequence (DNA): TGTGCCAGCAGCTTAGGGCCGCAGAACACCGGGGAGCTGTTTTTT. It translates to CASSLGPQNTGELFF.

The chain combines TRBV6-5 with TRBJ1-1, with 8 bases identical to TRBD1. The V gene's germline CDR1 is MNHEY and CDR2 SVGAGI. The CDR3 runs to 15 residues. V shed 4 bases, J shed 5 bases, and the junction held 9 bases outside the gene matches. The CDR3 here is CASSFPDRERTEAFF. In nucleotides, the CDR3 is TGTGCCAGCAGTTTCCCGGACAGGGAACGGACTGAAGCTTTCTTT.

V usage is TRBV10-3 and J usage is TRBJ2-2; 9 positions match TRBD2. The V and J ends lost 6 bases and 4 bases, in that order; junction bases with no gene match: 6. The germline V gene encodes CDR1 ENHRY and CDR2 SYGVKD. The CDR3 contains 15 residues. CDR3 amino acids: CAIRRDSGGTGELFF. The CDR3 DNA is TGTGCCATCAGGAGAGATAGCGGGGGCACCGGGGAGCTGTTTTTT.

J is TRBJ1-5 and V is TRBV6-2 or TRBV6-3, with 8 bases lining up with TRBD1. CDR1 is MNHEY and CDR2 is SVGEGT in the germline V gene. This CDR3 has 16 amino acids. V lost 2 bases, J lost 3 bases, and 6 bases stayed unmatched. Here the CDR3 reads CASSYPWTGFNQPQHF. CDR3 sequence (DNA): TGTGCCAGCAGTTACCCGTGGACAGGGTTCAATCAGCCCCAGCATTTT.

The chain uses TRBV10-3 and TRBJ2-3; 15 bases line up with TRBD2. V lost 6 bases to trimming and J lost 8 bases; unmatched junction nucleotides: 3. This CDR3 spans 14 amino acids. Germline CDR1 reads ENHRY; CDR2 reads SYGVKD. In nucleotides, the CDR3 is TGTGCCATCAGGCCGGGACTAGCGGGGGGTACGCAGTATTTT. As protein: CAIRPGLAGGTQYF.

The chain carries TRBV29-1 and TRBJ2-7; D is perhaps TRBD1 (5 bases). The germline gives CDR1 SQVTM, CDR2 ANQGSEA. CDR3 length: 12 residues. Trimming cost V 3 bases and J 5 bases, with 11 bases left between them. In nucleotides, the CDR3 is TGCAGCGTTGACTTAGGGGTCGACGAGCAGTACTTC. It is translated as CSVDLGVDEQYF.

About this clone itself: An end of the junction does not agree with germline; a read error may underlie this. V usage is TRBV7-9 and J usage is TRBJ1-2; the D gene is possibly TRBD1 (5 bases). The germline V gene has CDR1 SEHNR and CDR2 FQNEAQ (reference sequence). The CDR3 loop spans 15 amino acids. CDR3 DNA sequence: TGTGCCAGCAGTTTAGCGGGGGGGTCCCCCTATGGCTACACCTTC. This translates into CASSLAGGSPYGYTF.

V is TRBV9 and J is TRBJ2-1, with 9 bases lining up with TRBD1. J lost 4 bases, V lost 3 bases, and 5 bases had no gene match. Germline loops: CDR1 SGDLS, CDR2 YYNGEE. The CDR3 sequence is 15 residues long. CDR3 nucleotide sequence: TGTGCCAGCAGCGAACAGGGGGCGCGTTACAATGAGCAGTTCTTC. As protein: CASSEQGARYNEQFF. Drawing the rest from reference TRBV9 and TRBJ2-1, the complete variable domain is DSGVTQTPKHLITATGQRVTLRCSPRSGDLSVYWYQQSLDQGLQFLIQYYNGEERAKGNILERFSAQQFPDLHSELNLSSLELGDSALYFCASSEQGARYNEQFFGPGTRLTVL.

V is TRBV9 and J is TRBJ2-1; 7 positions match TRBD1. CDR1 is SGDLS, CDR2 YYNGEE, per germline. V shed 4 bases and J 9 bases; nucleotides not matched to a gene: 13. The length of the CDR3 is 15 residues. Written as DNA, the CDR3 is TGTGCCAGCAGCCCGCGAGGGGGCAGGAAAGGTGAGCAGTTCTTC. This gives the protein CASSPRGGRKGEQFF.

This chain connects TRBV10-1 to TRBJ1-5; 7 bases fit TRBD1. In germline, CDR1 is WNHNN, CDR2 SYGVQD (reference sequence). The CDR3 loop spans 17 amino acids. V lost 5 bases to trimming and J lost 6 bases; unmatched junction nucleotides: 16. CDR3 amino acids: CASSTGTELVVGQPQHF. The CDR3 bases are TGCGCCAGCAGTACCGGGACAGAACTCGTCGTAGGTCAGCCCCAGCATTTT.